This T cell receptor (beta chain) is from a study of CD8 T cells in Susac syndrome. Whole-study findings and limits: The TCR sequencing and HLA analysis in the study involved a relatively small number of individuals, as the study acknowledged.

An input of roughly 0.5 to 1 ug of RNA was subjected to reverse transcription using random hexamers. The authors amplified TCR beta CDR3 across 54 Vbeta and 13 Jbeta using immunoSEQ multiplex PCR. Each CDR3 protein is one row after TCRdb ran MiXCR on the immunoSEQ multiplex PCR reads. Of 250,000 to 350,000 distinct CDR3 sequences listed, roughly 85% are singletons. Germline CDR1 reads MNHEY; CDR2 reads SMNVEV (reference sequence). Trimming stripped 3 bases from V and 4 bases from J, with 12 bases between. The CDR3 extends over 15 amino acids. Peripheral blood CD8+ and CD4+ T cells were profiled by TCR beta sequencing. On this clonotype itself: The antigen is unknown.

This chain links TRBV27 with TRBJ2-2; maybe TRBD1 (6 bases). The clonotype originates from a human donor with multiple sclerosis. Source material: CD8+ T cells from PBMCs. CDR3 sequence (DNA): TGTGCCAGCAGTTTTGGGCTAGGGGGCACCGGGGAGCTGTTTTTT. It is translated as CASSFGLGGTGELFF.